These T cell receptor beta chains were read from a single sample in a study of glioma-infiltrating T cells. TCRdb re-called the multiplex PCR reads with MiXCR, one entry per CDR3 protein. The sample shows fewer than 200,000 distinct CDR3 sequences, more than 35% of them seen only once. The sample consisted of glioma tissue, nonneoplastic brain tissue, or PBMCs (not recorded which). Source of these receptors: a human donor with low-grade glioma or glioblastoma, undergoing nonglioma brain surgery, or in good health (not recorded which). CDR3s include the opening cysteine and the closing phenylalanine or tryptophan. The D gene is left open where the match is weak. Where a row states a size, it is once, few, many or the class of an expanded clone; other rows omit it.

len | abundance | d_gene | v_gene | CDR3aa
15 | few | TRBD2 | TRBV28 | CASTPRRGGSSEQYF
13 | many | - | TRBV28 | CASSLPLLEPQHF
14 | - | TRBD1 | TRBV7-3 | CASSSTGGQETQYF
15 | few | TRBD1 | TRBV10-1 | CASSESLGTGVEQYF
15 | few | TRBD2 | TRBV5-4 | CASSFPSGRADEQFF
14 | - | - | TRBV5-1 | CASSEGGLRETQYF
15 | once | - | TRBV7-2 | CASSLERTGRKPQHF
17 | - | - | TRBV7-2 | CASRLAPTGLGNQPQHF
15 | many | - | TRBV18 | CASSLETVGRSPQHF
12 | many | - | TRBV3-1 | CASSRMKETQYF
15 | many | - | TRBV20-1 | CSARASSYGGNTIYF
15 | - | - | TRBV12-3/TRBV12-4 | CASSPDSSGANVLTF
15 | - | - | TRBV2 | CASRDTTGYGEKLFF
12 | once | - | TRBV20-1 | CSVQVGNQPQHF
15 | many | - | TRBV12-3/TRBV12-4 | CASSRTGGSYNEQFF
15 | many | TRBD1 | TRBV2 | CASSMTGGPPYGYTF
13 | many | - | TRBV6-1 | CASSESGWETQYF
14 | few | TRBD1 | TRBV20-1 | CSDKSLHGTDTQHF
14 | many | TRBD1 | TRBV10-3 | CAISEGQGRNEQFF
11 | many | - | TRBV27 | CASTPRETQYF
15 | - | TRBD2 | TRBV28 | CASSPTSGISHEQYF
12 | - | TRBD1 | TRBV29-1 | CSARTGLNEQFF
13 | - | - | TRBV7-8 | CASSLDQNTEAFF
14 | - | - | TRBV3-1 | CARSQQSVGTEAFF
15 | few | TRBD2 | TRBV7-2 | CASSYSGSGSGEQFF
15 | - | TRBD1 | TRBV29-1 | CSVPKGQSSYNEQFF
13 | - | - | TRBV12-5 | CASGLVVSQPQHF